This T cell receptor beta chain was sequenced for a study of cytomegalovirus exposure and HLA in healthy donors. Clones were sequenced by immunoSEQ multiplex PCR, and TCRdb holds only the in-frame ones, with some missing. The repertoire holds 100,000 to 120,000 clones, with roughly 88% as singletons. These donors were members of the roughly 110-subject validation cohort, a group separate from the roughly 700-subject first cohort. Study findings and constraints: The study found most TCR sequences rare, yet found some public TCRs in many donors.

About this clone itself: The antigen is undetermined.

Trimming cost V 7 bases and J 6 bases, with 13 bases left between them. CDR3 length: 12 amino acids. The germline V gene encodes CDR1 MDHEN and CDR2 SYDVKM. J is TRBJ2-7 and V is TRBV28, with D perhaps TRBD2 (6 bases). Input material: PBMCs. This TCR was sampled from a woman between 25 and 40 years old in good health and CMV-seropositive. DNA of the CDR3: TGTGCCAGCAATTTGGGGGGTGGCGAGCAGTACTTC. As protein: CASNLGGGEQYF. The variable domain in full, completed from reference TRBV28 and TRBJ2-7, reads DVKVTQSSRYLVKRTGEKVFLECVQDMDHENMFWYRQDPGLGLRLIYFSYDVKMKEKGDIPEGYSVSREKKERFSLILESASTNQTSMYLCASNLGGGEQYFGPGTRLTVT.